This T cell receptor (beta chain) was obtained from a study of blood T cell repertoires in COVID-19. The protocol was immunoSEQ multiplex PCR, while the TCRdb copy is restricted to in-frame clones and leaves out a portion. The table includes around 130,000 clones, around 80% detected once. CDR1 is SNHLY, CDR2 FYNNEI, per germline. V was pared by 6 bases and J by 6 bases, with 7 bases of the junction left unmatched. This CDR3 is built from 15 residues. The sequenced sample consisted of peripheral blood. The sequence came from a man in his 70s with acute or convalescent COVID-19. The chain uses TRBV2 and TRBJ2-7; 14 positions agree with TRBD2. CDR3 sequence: CASSWTSGGYAEQYF. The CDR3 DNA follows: TGTGCCAGCAGCTGGACTAGCGGGGGGTACGCCGAGCAGTACTTC.